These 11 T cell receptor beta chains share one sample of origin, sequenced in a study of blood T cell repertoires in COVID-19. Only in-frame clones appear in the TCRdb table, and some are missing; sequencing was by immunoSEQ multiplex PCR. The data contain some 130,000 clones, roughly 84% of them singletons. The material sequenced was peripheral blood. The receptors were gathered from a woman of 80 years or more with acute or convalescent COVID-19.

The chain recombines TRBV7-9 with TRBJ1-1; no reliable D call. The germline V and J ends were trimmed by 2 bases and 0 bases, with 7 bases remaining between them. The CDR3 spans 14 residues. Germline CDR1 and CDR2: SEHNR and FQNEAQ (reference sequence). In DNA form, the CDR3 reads TGTGCCAGCAGCTTAAAACAAATGAACACTGAAGCTTTCTTT. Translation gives CASSLKQMNTEAFF. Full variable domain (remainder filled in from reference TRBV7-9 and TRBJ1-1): DTGVSQNPRHKITKRGQNVTFRCDPISEHNRLYWYRQTLGQGPEFLTYFQNEAQLEKSRLLSDRFSAERPKGSFSTLEIQRTEQGDSAMYLCASSLKQMNTEAFFGQGTRLTVV.

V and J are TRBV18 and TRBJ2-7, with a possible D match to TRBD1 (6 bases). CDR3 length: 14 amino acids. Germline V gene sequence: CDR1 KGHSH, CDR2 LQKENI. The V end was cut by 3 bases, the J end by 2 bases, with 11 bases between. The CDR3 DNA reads TGTGCCAGCTCACCGTCAGGGGTGGCCTACGAGCAGTACTTC. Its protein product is CASSPSGVAYEQYF.

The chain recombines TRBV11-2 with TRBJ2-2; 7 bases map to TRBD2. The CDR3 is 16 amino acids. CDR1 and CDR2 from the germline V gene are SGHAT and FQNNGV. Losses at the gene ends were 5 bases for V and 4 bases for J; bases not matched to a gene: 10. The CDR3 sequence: CASSHKAGSRTGELFF. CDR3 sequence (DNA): TGTGCCAGCAGCCACAAAGCGGGAAGTCGCACCGGGGAGCTGTTTTTT.

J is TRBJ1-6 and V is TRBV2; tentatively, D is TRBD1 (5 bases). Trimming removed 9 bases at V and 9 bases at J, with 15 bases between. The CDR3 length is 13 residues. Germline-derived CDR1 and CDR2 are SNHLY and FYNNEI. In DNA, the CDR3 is TGTGCCAGACAAACAGGCTCGGGTTCACCCCTCCACTTT. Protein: CARQTGSGSPLHF.

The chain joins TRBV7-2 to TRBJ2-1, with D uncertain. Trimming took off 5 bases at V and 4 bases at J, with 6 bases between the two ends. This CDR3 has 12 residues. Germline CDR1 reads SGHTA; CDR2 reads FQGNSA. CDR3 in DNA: TGTGCCAGCAGCCTTCAGTACAATGAGCAGTTCTTC. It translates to CASSLQYNEQFF.

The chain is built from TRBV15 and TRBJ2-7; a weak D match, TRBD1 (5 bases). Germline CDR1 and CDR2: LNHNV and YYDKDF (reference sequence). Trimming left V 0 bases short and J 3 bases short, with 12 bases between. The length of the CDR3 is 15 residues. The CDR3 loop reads CATSRDRAGYYEQYF. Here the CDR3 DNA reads TGTGCCACCAGCAGAGATCGTGCAGGGTACTACGAGCAGTACTTC.

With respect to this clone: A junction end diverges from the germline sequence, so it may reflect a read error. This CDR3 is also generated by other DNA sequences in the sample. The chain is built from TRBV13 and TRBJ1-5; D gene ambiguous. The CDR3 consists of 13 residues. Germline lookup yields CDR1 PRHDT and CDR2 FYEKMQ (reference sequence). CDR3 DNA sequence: TGTGCCAGCAGCCTAGGGCGAGGTCAGCCCCAGCATTTT. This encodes CASSLGRGQPQHF.

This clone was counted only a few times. This chain's CDR3 is CAWSSTGVWGNTIYF. The CDR3 DNA is TGTGCCTGGAGCTCGACAGGGGTGTGGGGAAACACCATATATTTT. This chain connects TRBV30 to TRBJ1-3; 8 bases line up with TRBD1. CDR1 is GTSNPN, CDR2 SVGIG, per germline (reference sequence). This CDR3 region has 15 residues. Trimming at V came to 3 bases and at J to 4 bases, leaving 8 bases not matched to a gene. Together with reference TRBV30 and TRBJ1-3, the CDR3 gives the full variable domain: SQTIHQWPATLVQPVGSPLSLECTVEGTSNPNLYWYRQAAGRGLQLLFYSVGIGQISSEVPQNLSASRPQDRQFILSSKKLLLSDSGFYLCAWSSTGVWGNTIYFGEGSWLTVV.

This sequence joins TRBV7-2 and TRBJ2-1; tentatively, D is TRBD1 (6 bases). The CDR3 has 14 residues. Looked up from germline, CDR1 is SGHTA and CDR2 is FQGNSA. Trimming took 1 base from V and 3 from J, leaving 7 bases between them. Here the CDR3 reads CASSLGQVYNEQFF. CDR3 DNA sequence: TGTGCCAGCAGCTTAGGACAGGTCTACAATGAGCAGTTCTTC. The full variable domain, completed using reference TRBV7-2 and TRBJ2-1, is GAGVSQSPSNKVTEKGKDVELRCDPISGHTALYWYRQSLGQGLEFLIYFQGNSAPDKSGLPSDRFSAERTGGSVSTLTIQRTQQEDSAVYLCASSLGQVYNEQFFGPGTRLTVL.

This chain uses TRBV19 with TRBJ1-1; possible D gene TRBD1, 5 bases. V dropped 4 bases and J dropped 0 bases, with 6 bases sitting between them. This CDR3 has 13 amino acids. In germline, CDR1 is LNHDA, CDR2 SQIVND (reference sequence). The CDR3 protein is CASSTTVNTEAFF. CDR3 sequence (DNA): TGTGCCAGTAGTACGACAGTGAACACTGAAGCTTTCTTT.

The CDR3 sequence: CAISEPAGSSYEQYF. The DNA of the CDR3 is TGTGCCATCAGTGAGCCAGCGGGGAGCTCCTACGAGCAGTACTTC. The rearrangement links TRBV10-3 to TRBJ2-7, with TRBD2 matching 7 bases. The CDR3 has 15 amino acids. Looked up from germline, CDR1 is ENHRY and CDR2 is SYGVKD. The V gene end was trimmed by 2 bases and the J gene end by 0 bases; junction bases not matched to a gene: 4.